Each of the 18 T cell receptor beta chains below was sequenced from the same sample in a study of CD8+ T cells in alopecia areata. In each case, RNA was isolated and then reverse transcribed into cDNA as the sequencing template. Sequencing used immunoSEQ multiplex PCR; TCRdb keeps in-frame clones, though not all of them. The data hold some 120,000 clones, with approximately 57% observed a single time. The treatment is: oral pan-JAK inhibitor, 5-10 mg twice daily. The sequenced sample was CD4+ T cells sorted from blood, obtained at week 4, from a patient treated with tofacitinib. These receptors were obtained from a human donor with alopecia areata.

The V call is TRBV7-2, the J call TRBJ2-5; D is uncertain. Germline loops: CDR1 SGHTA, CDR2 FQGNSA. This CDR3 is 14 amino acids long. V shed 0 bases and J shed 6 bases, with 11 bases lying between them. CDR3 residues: CASSLASATQTQYF. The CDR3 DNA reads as TGTGCCAGCAGCTTAGCCTCTGCGACACAGACCCAGTACTTC.

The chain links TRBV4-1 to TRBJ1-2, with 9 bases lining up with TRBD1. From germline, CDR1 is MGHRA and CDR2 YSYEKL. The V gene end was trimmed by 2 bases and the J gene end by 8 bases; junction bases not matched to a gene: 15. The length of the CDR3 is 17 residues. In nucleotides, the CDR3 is TGCGCCAGCAGCCAAACAATTCCGGGACAGGGTGCGGCGGGCTACACCTTC. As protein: CASSQTIPGQGAAGYTF.

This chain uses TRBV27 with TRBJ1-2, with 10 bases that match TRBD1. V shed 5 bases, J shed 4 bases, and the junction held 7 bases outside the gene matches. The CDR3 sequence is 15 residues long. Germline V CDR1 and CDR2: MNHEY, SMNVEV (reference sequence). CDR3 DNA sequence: TGTGCCAGCAGTCAAAGACAGGGGGCCAGCTATGGCTACACCTTC. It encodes CASSQRQGASYGYTF.

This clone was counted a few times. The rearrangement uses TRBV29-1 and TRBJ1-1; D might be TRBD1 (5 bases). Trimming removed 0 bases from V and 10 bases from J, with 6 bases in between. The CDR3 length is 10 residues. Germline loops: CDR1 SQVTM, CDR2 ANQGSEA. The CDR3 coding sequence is TGCAGCGTTGAAGAGGGGGGAGCTTTCTTT. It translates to CSVEEGGAFF.

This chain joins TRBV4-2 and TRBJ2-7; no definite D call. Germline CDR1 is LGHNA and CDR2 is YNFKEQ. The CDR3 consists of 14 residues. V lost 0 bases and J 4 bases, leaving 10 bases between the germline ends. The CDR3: CASSQDESSYEQYF. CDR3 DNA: TGTGCCAGCAGCCAAGATGAGAGCTCGTACGAGCAGTACTTC.

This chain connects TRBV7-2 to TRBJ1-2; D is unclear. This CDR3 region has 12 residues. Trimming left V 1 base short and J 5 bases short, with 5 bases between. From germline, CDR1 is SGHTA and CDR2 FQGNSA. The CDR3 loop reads CASSLDRYGYTF. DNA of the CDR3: TGTGCCAGCAGCTTAGACAGATATGGCTACACCTTC.

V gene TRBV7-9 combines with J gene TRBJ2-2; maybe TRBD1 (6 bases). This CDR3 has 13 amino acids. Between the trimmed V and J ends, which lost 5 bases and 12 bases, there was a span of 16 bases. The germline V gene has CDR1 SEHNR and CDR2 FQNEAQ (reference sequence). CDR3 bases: TGTGCCAGCAGCCCCTTGACAGGACACAAGCTGTTTTTT. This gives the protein CASSPLTGHKLFF.

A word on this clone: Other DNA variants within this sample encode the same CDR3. The CDR3 DNA sequence: TGTGCCAGCAGCCTTCGGACAGACTACCAAGAGACCCAGTACTTC. This translates into CASSLRTDYQETQYF. J is TRBJ2-5 and V is TRBV7-8; D is possibly TRBD1 (6 bases). Deletions cut 5 bases from V and 0 bases from J, with 13 bases between. The CDR3 runs 15 residues. CDR1 is SGHVS and CDR2 is FQNEAQ in the germline V gene.

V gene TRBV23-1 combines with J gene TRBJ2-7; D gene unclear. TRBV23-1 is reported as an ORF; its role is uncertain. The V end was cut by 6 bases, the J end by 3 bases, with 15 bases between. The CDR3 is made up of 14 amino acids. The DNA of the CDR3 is TGCGCCAGCAGCTCGGACCCATCCCACTACGAGCAGTACTTC. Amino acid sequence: CASSSDPSHYEQYF.

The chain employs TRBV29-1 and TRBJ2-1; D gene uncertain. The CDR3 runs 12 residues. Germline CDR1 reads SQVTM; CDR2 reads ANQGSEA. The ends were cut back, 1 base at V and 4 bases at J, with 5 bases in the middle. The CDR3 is CSVEGAYNEQFF. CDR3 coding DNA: TGCAGCGTTGAAGGGGCATACAATGAGCAGTTCTTC.

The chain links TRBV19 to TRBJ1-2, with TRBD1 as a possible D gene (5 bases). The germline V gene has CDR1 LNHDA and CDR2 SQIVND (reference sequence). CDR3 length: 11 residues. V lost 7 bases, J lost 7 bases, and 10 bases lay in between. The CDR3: CASTRGSGYTF. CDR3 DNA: TGTGCCAGTACCCGGGGGTCTGGCTACACCTTC.

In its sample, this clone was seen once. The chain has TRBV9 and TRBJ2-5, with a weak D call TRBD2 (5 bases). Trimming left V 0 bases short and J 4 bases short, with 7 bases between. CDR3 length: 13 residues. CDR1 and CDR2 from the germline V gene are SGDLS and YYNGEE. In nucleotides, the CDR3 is TGTGCCAGCAGCGTAGAAGGGAGAGAGACCCAGTACTTC. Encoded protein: CASSVEGRETQYF.

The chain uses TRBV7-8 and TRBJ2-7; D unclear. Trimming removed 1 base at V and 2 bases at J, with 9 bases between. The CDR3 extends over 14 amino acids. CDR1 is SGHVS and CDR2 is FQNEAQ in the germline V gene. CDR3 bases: TGTGCCAGCAGCTTAGATCACGGAACCTACGAGCAGTACTTC. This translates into CASSLDHGTYEQYF. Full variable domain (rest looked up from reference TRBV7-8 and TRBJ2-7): GAGVSQSPRYKVAKRGQDVALRCDPISGHVSLFWYQQALGQGPEFLTYFQNEAQLDKSGLPSDRFFAERPEGSVSTLKIQRTQQEDSAVYLCASSLDHGTYEQYFGPGTRLTVT.

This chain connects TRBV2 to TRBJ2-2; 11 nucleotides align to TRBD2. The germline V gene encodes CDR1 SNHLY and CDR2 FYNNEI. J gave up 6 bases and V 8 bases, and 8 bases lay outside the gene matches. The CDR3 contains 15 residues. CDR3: CASLPGLAVAGELFF. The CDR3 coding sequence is TGTGCCAGCCTCCCGGGACTAGCGGTAGCCGGGGAGCTGTTTTTT. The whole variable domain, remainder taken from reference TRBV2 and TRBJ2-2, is EPEVTQTPSHQVTQMGQEVILRCVPISNHLYFYWYRQILGQKVEFLVSFYNNEISEKSEIFDDQFSVERPDGSNFTLKIRSTKLEDSAMYFCASLPGLAVAGELFFGEGSRLTVL.

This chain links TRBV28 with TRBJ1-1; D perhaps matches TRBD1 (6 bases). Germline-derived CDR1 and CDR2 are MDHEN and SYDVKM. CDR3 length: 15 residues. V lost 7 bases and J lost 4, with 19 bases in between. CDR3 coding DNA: TGTGCCAGCACTGGGGGCAGTTTTAGTATCACTGAAGCTTTCTTT. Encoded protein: CASTGGSFSITEAFF.

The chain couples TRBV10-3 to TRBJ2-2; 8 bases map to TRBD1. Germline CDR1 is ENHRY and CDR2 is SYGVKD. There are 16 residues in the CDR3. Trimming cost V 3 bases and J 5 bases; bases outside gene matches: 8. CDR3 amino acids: CAISEATGVGTGELFF. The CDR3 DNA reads TGTGCCATCAGTGAAGCGACAGGGGTGGGAACCGGGGAGCTGTTTTTT.

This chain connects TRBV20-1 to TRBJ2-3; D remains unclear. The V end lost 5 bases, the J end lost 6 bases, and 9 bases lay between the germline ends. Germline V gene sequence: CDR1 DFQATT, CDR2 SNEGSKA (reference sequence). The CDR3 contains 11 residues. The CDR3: CSAPTEDTQYF. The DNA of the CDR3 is TGCAGTGCTCCAACTGAGGATACGCAGTATTTT.

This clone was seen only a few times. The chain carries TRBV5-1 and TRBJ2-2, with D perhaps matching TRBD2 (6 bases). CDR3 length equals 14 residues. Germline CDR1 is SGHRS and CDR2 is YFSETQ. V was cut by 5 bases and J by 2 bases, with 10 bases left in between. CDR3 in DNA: TGCGCCAGCAGATCCGGGACTAACACCGGGGAGCTGTTTTTT. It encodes CASRSGTNTGELFF.